The source of this TCR beta chain is a study of T cell clonotyping in hematopoietic cell transplantation. Findings and caveats of the study: At the given depth, recipient repertoires were over 97% de novo clonotypes. Without cell sorting, CD4 versus CD8 contributions remain unresolved. Pathologically expanded recipient clonotypes increased progressively from day 30 to day 180 as diversity fell.

About this clone: Its antigen is currently unknown.

This table comes from immunoSEQ multiplex PCR, and its TCRdb copy is limited to in-frame clones, with some not included. The data contain 65,000 to 75,000 clones, 85% to 95% of them singletons. The CDR3 totals 11 residues. The germline V gene has CDR1 MNHEY and CDR2 SVGAGI. V was clipped by 5 bases and J by 11 bases, with 10 bases between them. This clonotype was obtained from a man between 45 and 60 years old in good health. Some clones in this sample may be carry-over from other donors' samples. The rearrangement joins TRBV6-5 to TRBJ2-1; the D gene is possibly TRBD2 (6 bases). Sequenced input: peripheral blood mononuclear cells. The CDR3 DNA reads as TGTGCCAGCAGTGAAGGGAGGAAGCAGTTCTTC. This translates into CASSEGRKQFF.